This T cell receptor beta chain emerged from a study of shared clonotypes between healthy human individuals (dated by TCRdb to 2020 to 2022). With respect to the entire study: A few men and two women, aged 18 to 49 years, made up the cohort. Per donor, three plates each were used for CD4 naive and CD4 memory, two for CD8 naive, and one for CD8 memory. The study deeply sequenced blood TCR repertoires of about five healthy adults to estimate repertoire size and the extent of clonotype sharing between individuals. Per donor, leukapheresis produced somewhere between about 0.85 and 8.9 billion PBMCs. To increase sequencing depth and limit assay-specific biases, TCR repertoire library preparation and sequencing were carried out by different laboratories using diverse techniques.

Using the deep immunoSEQ assay, TCR CDR3 regions were amplified from genomic DNA by multiplex PCR. For each cell subset, the extracted genomic DNA was distributed evenly across all wells of several immunoSEQ 96-well plates, and each plate served as one replicate. For sorted subsets, each replicate PCR was loaded with 200 ng genomic DNA, equivalent to 30,000 to 35,000 T cell genomes. The purified libraries were quantified using a Qubit 3.0 fluorometer, sized with a Bioanalyzer 2100, and then quantified again using the KAPA Library Quantification kit. Every immunoSEQ 96-well plate was sequenced on a dedicated single-read 150-cycle Illumina NextSeq 550 flow cell. The authors' pipeline ran thus. Because the immunoSEQ output included only junctional sequences and no quality scores, the filtering could not be the same as the filtering used for full-length reads. Sequences were annotated with PyIR, a Python wrapper for IgBLAST v1.9, and V/J genes and CDR3 were assigned using IMGT germline references. Reads were removed for weak V/J assignments (E-value above 1e-6), missing CDR3, stop codons, out-of-frame junctions, or ambiguous translated residues. V3J clonotypes were defined as sequences sharing the same inferred V gene, J gene, and CDR3 amino acid sequence. To compute the percentage overlap between repertoires, the number of shared unique clonotypes was divided by the size of the smaller repertoire. Richness of each repertoire was evaluated using RTK rarefaction, the Chao1 estimator, and Recon v2.1 estimates of unobserved clonotypes. OLGA was used to compute generation probabilities for all TCRbeta clonotypes that the gDNA method yielded from several donors. In TCRdb, the immuneACCESS table is reduced to in-frame sequences with V and J assigned. These tables do not hold every clone; where another copy was compared, an unresolved V gene accounts for under half, and the others remain unexplained. V and J calls and clone size are given by that table; D and trimming were obtained from the DNA. The sample table holds under 2.5 million clones, of which under 95% were seen once. In total, the top ten clones hold around 0.4% of the sample.

CDR1 SGHRS and CDR2 YFSETQ were looked up in the germline V gene. Trimming costs V 4 bases and J 5 bases, and their ends lie 21 bases apart. Inclusive of the bounding cysteine and phenylalanine, the CDR3 is 16 residues long. The CDR3 DNA has 48 bases and is translated from base 1. Overall study outcomes, separate from this receptor: When several donors were compared, the shared fraction of clonotypes was about 5.5% for naive CD4, approximately 3.5% for naive CD8, about 2.5% for memory CD4, and around 0.4% for memory CD8. Pairwise subsampling led to the expectation that sequencing depth would affect the degree of clonotype sharing among donors. Naive subsets generally had larger estimated clonotype richness than memory subsets. Clonotypes shared by all four sorted-subset donors showed higher generation probabilities than non-shared clonotypes. Incomplete sequencing was indicated by rarefaction of sorted-subset datasets, despite the large sequencing depth. Sampling was limited to blood, and TCR repertoires in tissue likely differ from TCR repertoires in blood. The small number of donors limited the genetic and exposure-history diversity represented.

Concerning this clone: Its antigen remains undetermined. No quality values exist for individual bases; no much larger clone is one base distant.

The donors were healthy, HIV-negative adults who had no recently reported acute infections or vaccinations. All donors were Caucasian adults living in Nashville, Tennessee, USA. Magnetic negative selection was used to enrich CD4+ T cells, after which naive cells were positively selected on CD45RA and the negative fraction became the memory subset. Blood was collected by leukapheresis, and PBMCs were isolated by Ficoll-Histopaque density gradient centrifugation and then cryopreserved in liquid nitrogen vapor phase. Purity and quantity of every magnetically sorted T cell population were checked by analytical flow cytometry. Genomic DNA was isolated from each sorted fraction and quantified by UV absorbance on a Nanodrop 2000c.

The origin of this receptor is a man aged 18 to 29 in good health. Some clones in this sample may be carry-over from other donors' samples. Sequenced material: naive CD4+ T cells from PBMCs. The meaning of the sample's cell subset or site label: CD45RA+ positively selected. This sequence uses TRBV5-1 and TRBJ1-1; no confident D gene assignment can be made. The bases are TGCGCCAGCAGCCCGGAAAGGGCTTTTCGAAAAACTGAAGCTTTCTTT. Translated, it gives CASSPERAFRKTEAFF.